The 3 T cell receptor beta chains presented below share a single source sample, sequenced in a study of T cells in Graves' hyperthyroidism and ophthalmopathy. TCR beta CDR3 region amplification was performed from RNA transcripts. When the TCR CDR3 underwent first-round RT-PCR, the HTBI primer set was used. TCRdb re-called the multiplex PCR reads through MiXCR, storing one row per CDR3 protein. The table has a few hundred thousand distinct CDR3 sequences, roughly 15% seen once. The sequencing input was blood. The receptor source for this set is a woman in her forties with Graves' ophthalmopathy.

The rearrangement uses TRBV28 and TRBJ2-2; TRBD1 agrees at 7 bases. The CDR3 is made up of 15 amino acids. The J segment lost 7 bases and the V segment lost 6 bases, leaving 11 bases of the junction unmatched. Germline V gives CDR1 MDHEN, CDR2 SYDVKM. CDR3 nucleotides: TGTGCCAGCAGCGTAACAGGGGTGCTTGGCGGGGAGCTGTTTTTT. Translating gives CASSVTGVLGGELFF.

This clonotype was seen many times. This chain links TRBV12-3 or TRBV12-4 with TRBJ2-5; 12 bases are shared with TRBD2. This CDR3 has 16 amino acids. V was clipped by 6 bases and J by 3 bases; unmatched bases: 8. This CDR3 reads CASRPTSGGLKETQYF. In DNA form, the CDR3 reads TGTGCCAGCAGACCGACTAGCGGGGGCCTGAAAGAGACCCAGTACTTC.

This clonotype has at least ten counts. The rearrangement links TRBV20-1 to TRBJ1-1; D unresolved. The CDR3 length is 15 residues. The ends were cut back, 0 bases at V and 0 bases at J, with 11 bases in the middle. In germline, CDR1 is DFQATT, CDR2 SNEGSKA (reference sequence). As DNA, the CDR3 is TGCAGTGCTAGAGATCGGGTTTTCATGAACACTGAAGCTTTCTTT. Amino acid sequence: CSARDRVFMNTEAFF.